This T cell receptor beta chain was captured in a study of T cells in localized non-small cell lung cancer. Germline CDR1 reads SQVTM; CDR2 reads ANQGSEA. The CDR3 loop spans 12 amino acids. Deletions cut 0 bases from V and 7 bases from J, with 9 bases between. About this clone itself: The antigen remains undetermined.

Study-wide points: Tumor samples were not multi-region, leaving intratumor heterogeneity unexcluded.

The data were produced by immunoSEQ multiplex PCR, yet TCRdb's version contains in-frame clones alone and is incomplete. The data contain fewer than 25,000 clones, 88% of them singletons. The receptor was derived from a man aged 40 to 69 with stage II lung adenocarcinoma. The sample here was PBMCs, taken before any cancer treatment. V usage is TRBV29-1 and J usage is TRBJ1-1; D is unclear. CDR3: CSVEDVRNEAFF. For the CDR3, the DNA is TGCAGCGTTGAAGATGTACGAAATGAAGCTTTCTTT.